Listed below are T cell receptor beta chains from one sample, sequenced in a study of blood T cell repertoires in COVID-19. Here immunoSEQ multiplex PCR was the method, and the copy in TCRdb shows in-frame clones only, minus some. This table has some 290,000 clones, 85% to 90% appearing once. The sample comprised peripheral blood. These receptors all come from a woman aged 25 to 39 with COVID-19, enrolled during active disease. Each CDR3 is given with its conserved first and last residue. The D gene is left open where the match is weak. The listing skips clone size in some rows; elsewhere it reads once, few, many or a size class.

abundance,j_gene,d_gene,v_gene,CDR3nt,CDR3aa
.,TRBJ2-1,TRBD1,TRBV28,TGTGCCAGCAGTTCCTCCGGGACAGGGAGCTCCTACAATGAGCAGTTCTTC,CASSSSGTGSSYNEQFF
.,TRBJ2-3,.,TRBV10-1,TGCGCCAGCAGTGATGAGGCAGTACCCACAGATACGCAGTATTTT,CASSDEAVPTDTQYF
.,TRBJ2-7,TRBD1,TRBV30,TGTGCCTGGAGTGTAGATAGCGGGACAGGGGCTTCCGAGCAGTACTTC,CAWSVDSGTGASEQYF
.,TRBJ1-1,.,TRBV29-1,TGCAGCGTTAACAGGGTAGGCACTGAAGCTTTCTTT,CSVNRVGTEAFF
.,TRBJ1-3,.,TRBV7-3,TGTGCCAGCAGCTTAAGTCGGTTTTTGGAGAACACCATATATTTT,CASSLSRFLENTIYF
.,TRBJ2-3,TRBD1,TRBV19,TGTGCCAGTAGTGGGGTACAGGGGGCGCCGGGAGATACGCAGTATTTT,CASSGVQGAPGDTQYF
.,TRBJ2-2,.,TRBV5-6,TGTGCCAGCAGCTTGACAGGATCTGGGGAGCTGTTTTTT,CASSLTGSGELFF
.,TRBJ2-2,.,TRBV10-1,TGCGCCAGCAGTGAGTCGCAGGACACCGGGGAGCTGTTTTTT,CASSESQDTGELFF
few,TRBJ2-3,TRBD2,TRBV7-7,TGTGCCAGCAGCTTGGGCCTAGCGGGGACAGATACGCAGTATTTT,CASSLGLAGTDTQYF
.,TRBJ1-1,.,TRBV18,TGTGCCAGCTCACCGTCTCCGAACACTGAAGCTTTCTTT,CASSPSPNTEAFF
.,TRBJ2-7,.,TRBV5-5,TGTGCCAGCAGCTTGGTGATCCAAACAGGGAACTACGAGCAGTACTTC,CASSLVIQTGNYEQYF
.,TRBJ2-5,TRBD1,TRBV2,TGTGCCAGCAGTGGTGACAGGGGGCAAGAGACCCAGTACTTC,CASSGDRGQETQYF
.,TRBJ2-7,TRBD1,TRBV27,TGTGCCAGCGGAACCGGGACAGACCTCCGCGAGCAGTACTTC,CASGTGTDLREQYF
.,TRBJ2-2,TRBD1,TRBV14,TGTGCCAGCAGCCAAGACACTAGTAGGGCAGGGGGCCTGAACGGGGAGCTGTTTTTT,CASSQDTSRAGGLNGELFF
.,TRBJ2-5,.,TRBV3-1/TRBV3-2,TGTGCCAGCAGCCAAGGAACAGAAGAGACCCAGTACTTC,CASSQGTEETQYF
once,TRBJ2-7,.,TRBV11-1,TGTGCCAGCAGCTTAGCGCCAGATGGCTACGAGCAGTACTTC,CASSLAPDGYEQYF
.,TRBJ1-6,.,TRBV6-1,TGTGCCAGCAGCCGCTTAGGGGCGCGGAATTCACCCCTCCACTTT,CASSRLGARNSPLHF
.,TRBJ2-1,.,TRBV19,TGTGCCAGTAGTACCCCCGCCAGGTGGAATGAGCAGTTCTTC,CASSTPARWNEQFF
few,TRBJ1-2,TRBD1,TRBV7-9,TGTGCCAGCAGCTTAGAGTTCCTGGGGACAGAAAGAGCTAACTATGGCTACACCTTC,CASSLEFLGTERANYGYTF
.,TRBJ1-2,.,TRBV6-5,TGTGCCAGCCATAGGGGATACGGCTACACCTTC,CASHRGYGYTF
once,TRBJ2-1,TRBD1,TRBV11-3,TGTGCCAGCAGCCGTAGGACAGGGTCTTACAATGAGCAGTTCTTC,CASSRRTGSYNEQFF
.,TRBJ1-3,TRBD1,TRBV27,TGTGCCAGCAGTACGACAGGGTACGGAAACACCATATATTTT,CASSTTGYGNTIYF
.,TRBJ2-1,.,TRBV11-1,TGTGCCAGCAGCCGGACAGCCTCTCCCTACAATGAGCAGTTCTTC,CASSRTASPYNEQFF
.,TRBJ2-1,.,TRBV5-1,TGCGCCAGCAGCTTGGACCCTAAGGGGGAGCAGTTCTTC,CASSLDPKGEQFF
.,TRBJ2-1,TRBD2,TRBV2,TGTGCCAGCAGTGACAAGCTAGCGGATATGTTCTTC,CASSDKLADMFF
.,TRBJ2-3,TRBD1,TRBV27,TGTGCCAGCAATCGGGCCCCCGGGACAGGGGGCACAGATACGCAGTATTTT,CASNRAPGTGGTDTQYF
.,TRBJ1-4,.,TRBV12-5,TGTGCTAGTGGTTTCCGCACGGACAGTACAACTAATGAAAAACTGTTTTTT,CASGFRTDSTTNEKLFF
.,TRBJ1-5,.,TRBV27,TGTGCCAGCAGTCCCTTATCTAGCAATCAGCCCCAGCATTTT,CASSPLSSNQPQHF
.,TRBJ1-5,.,TRBV3-1/TRBV3-2,TGTGCCAGCAGCCAAGATTCGGGGTACGATCAGCCCCAGCATTTT,CASSQDSGYDQPQHF
.,TRBJ2-3,.,TRBV5-1,TGCGCCAGCAGCTTGTATCAGGGGACAGATACGCAGTATTTT,CASSLYQGTDTQYF
.,TRBJ1-1,.,TRBV18,TGTGCCAGCTCACCGGGCCTGGACAAGAACACTGAAGCTTTCTTT,CASSPGLDKNTEAFF
.,TRBJ1-6,.,TRBV3-1/TRBV3-2,TGTGCCAGCAGCCAACAGGGAATTAATAATTCACCCCTCCACTTT,CASSQQGINNSPLHF
.,TRBJ2-3,TRBD2,TRBV7-9,TGTGCCAGCAGCTTAGGGAGGATAGGACTAGCGATTGCAGATACGCAGTATTTT,CASSLGRIGLAIADTQYF
.,TRBJ2-7,.,TRBV6-5,TGTGCCAGCAGGACGGGGTTAGCGCAGTCCTACGAGCAGTACTTC,CASRTGLAQSYEQYF
.,TRBJ2-3,.,TRBV20-1,TGCACGCGAAGCACAGATACGCAGTATTTT,CTRSTDTQYF
.,TRBJ2-7,.,TRBV12-3/TRBV12-4,TGTGCCAGCAGTTTATCAGGGCAGGAGCAGTACTTC,CASSLSGQEQYF
few,TRBJ2-1,.,TRBV18,TGTGCCAGCTCACCGAGAACTAGCACCTCCTACAATGAGCAGTTCTTC,CASSPRTSTSYNEQFF
.,TRBJ2-7,TRBD1,TRBV6-5,TGTGCCAGCAGTTACCCTATCCGGCAGGGGGCATGCGAGCAGTACTTC,CASSYPIRQGACEQYF
.,TRBJ1-1,.,TRBV27,TGTGCCAGCAGATCCCCGGGTGGGCGGGTGGATAAGAACACTGAAGCTTTCTTT,CASRSPGGRVDKNTEAFF
.,TRBJ1-1,TRBD1,TRBV28,TGTGCCAGCAGACTCGGGACAGAGAACACTGAAGCTTTCTTT,CASRLGTENTEAFF
few,TRBJ2-7,.,TRBV15,TGTGCCGCTCGGACAGTTGGCTCCTACGAGCAGTACTTC,CAARTVGSYEQYF
.,TRBJ2-7,.,TRBV27,TGTGCCAGCAGTTTAGGACACAACTACGAGCAGTACTTC,CASSLGHNYEQYF
.,TRBJ2-1,TRBD2,TRBV28,TGTGCCAGCAGTTTGGCAGGCCTACTAGCGGGAAGCTCCTACAATGAGCAGTTCTTC,CASSLAGLLAGSSYNEQFF
.,TRBJ2-1,TRBD1,TRBV11-2,TGTGCCAGCAGCACTACTCCGGCGACAGGGGGCTCCTACAATGAGCAGTTCTTC,CASSTTPATGGSYNEQFF
.,TRBJ2-1,TRBD1,TRBV5-1,TGCGCCAGCAGCTTAATACAGGGGGCCGACAATGAGCAGTTCTTC,CASSLIQGADNEQFF
.,TRBJ2-1,.,TRBV2,TGTGCCAGCAGTGAGATAACTGAATACAATGAGCAGTTCTTC,CASSEITEYNEQFF
.,TRBJ1-1,.,TRBV6-5,TGTGCCAGCACTGTTGGGGGGACCCTCACTGAAGCTTTCTTT,CASTVGGTLTEAFF
.,TRBJ2-7,TRBD1,TRBV11-2,TGTGCCAGCAGCTGGACAGGGGGCACCTACGAGCAGTACTTC,CASSWTGGTYEQYF